Following are 8 T cell receptor beta chains from one sample sequenced in a study of T cells in Graves' hyperthyroidism and ophthalmopathy. TCR beta CDR3 region amplification was performed from RNA transcripts. A set of HTBI primers served as the primers for a first-round RT-PCR of the TCR CDR3. MiXCR, applied by TCRdb to the multiplex PCR reads, yields one record per CDR3 protein. The sample holds just under 750,000 distinct CDR3 sequences; approximately 40% are singletons and the top ten take around a third. The sequenced material came from blood. The origin of the receptors is a woman aged 40 to 50 with Graves' hyperthyroidism.

This clonotype was observed a handful of times. The V and J genes are TRBV27 and TRBJ1-5; D might be TRBD1 (5 bases). In germline, CDR1 is MNHEY, CDR2 SMNVEV (reference sequence). The CDR3 is made up of 14 amino acids. Trimming removed 4 bases from V and 4 bases from J, with 11 bases in between. CDR3 amino acids: CASSSPGDNQPQHF. CDR3 coding DNA: TGTGCCAGCAGTTCACCGGGGGATAATCAGCCCCAGCATTTT.

The V and J genes are TRBV20-1 and TRBJ1-5; D might be TRBD1 (6 bases). There are 18 residues in the CDR3. V lost 6 bases and J lost 0, with 24 bases in between. Germline V lookup: CDR1 DFQATT, CDR2 SNEGSKA (reference sequence). The CDR3 loop reads CSAKLSGPQGFSNQPQHF. The CDR3 nucleotides read TGCAGTGCAAAACTCTCCGGGCCACAGGGATTTAGCAATCAGCCCCAGCATTTT.

V and J are TRBV12-3 or TRBV12-4 and TRBJ2-5; 14 nucleotides line up with TRBD2. The CDR3 spans 15 residues. The V gene end was trimmed by 8 bases and the J gene end by 5 bases; junction bases not matched to a gene: 7. CDR3 loop: CASLGLAGGAETQYF. As DNA, the CDR3 is TGTGCCAGCCTTGGACTAGCGGGGGGCGCCGAGACCCAGTACTTC.

The table lists this clonotype with many counts. The chain couples TRBV7-3 to TRBJ1-1; possible D gene TRBD1, 6 bases. The ends were cut back, 4 bases at V and 8 bases at J, with 8 bases in the middle. The germline V gene encodes CDR1 SGHTA and CDR2 FQGTGA. The CDR3 is made up of 11 amino acids. CDR3 in DNA: TGTGCCAGCAGCTCGGGACACGAAGCTTTCTTT. As protein: CASSSGHEAFF.

This clonotype was counted ten times or more. The chain has TRBV6-5 and TRBJ1-2; no definite D call. V was shortened by 7 bases and J by 0 bases, with 9 bases between the two germline ends. The CDR3 has 13 residues. Germline-derived CDR1 and CDR2 are MNHEY and SVGAGI. The CDR3 DNA reads as TGTGCCAGCATTGTGACCGCTAACTATGGCTACACCTTC. Protein sequence: CASIVTANYGYTF.

This clonotype was counted ten times or more. DNA of the CDR3: TGTGCCAGCGCAGGGAAATCACCCCTCCACTTT. It yields the protein CASAGKSPLHF. The genes are TRBV7-2 and TRBJ1-6; perhaps TRBD1 as D (5 bases). This CDR3 has 11 amino acids. V was shortened by 8 bases and J by 10 bases, with 9 bases between the two germline ends. Germline V CDR1 and CDR2: SGHTA, FQGNSA.

This clonotype was seen a handful of times. One end of the junction fails to match germline, which may point to a read error. The chain couples TRBV7-9 to TRBJ1-5; D is undetermined. Germline values: CDR1 SEHNR, CDR2 FQNEAQ (reference sequence). This CDR3 region has 14 residues. Here the CDR3 DNA reads TGCGCCAGCGGCGGGGTTTGGGACAATCAGCCCCAGCATTTT. This sequence encodes CASGGVWDNQPQHF.

The gene calls are TRBV10-3 and TRBJ1-1; 10 bases are a match to TRBD1. This CDR3 has 16 residues. J gave up 4 bases and V 2 bases, and 7 bases lay outside the gene matches. Germline CDR1 and CDR2: ENHRY and SYGVKD. As DNA, the CDR3 is TGTGCCATCAGTGAGGGACAGGGGGTTTGGCGCACTGAAGCTTTCTTT. It specifies CAISEGQGVWRTEAFF.